The clone carrying this T cell receptor beta chain was counted only a few times. In the original workflow: The authors estimated nucleated cell counts from reference gene primer amplification. Here immunoSEQ multiplex PCR was the method, and the copy in TCRdb shows in-frame clones only, minus some. The V and J calls and the clone size are those of that table, but D and trimming were determined from the DNA. The sample carries about 180,000 clones, about 86% recorded once. The CDR3 runs 14 residues. V lost 0 bases and J 2 bases, leaving 8 bases between the germline ends. Germline CDR1 SGDLS, CDR2 YYNGEE. This sample is drawn from a study of blood T cell repertoires in COVID-19. Across the study: The study drew acute and convalescent COVID-19 samples from the United States, Italy and Spain. In each case, the material was cDNA or gDNA derived from T cells, B-cell-depleted T cells, or PBMCs.

This TCR came from a man aged 50-60 years with active or convalescent COVID-19. The chain combines TRBV9 with TRBJ1-2; TRBD1 might be the D (5 bases). Sequenced material: peripheral blood. CDR3 nucleotide sequence: TGTGCCAGCAGCGTAGAGACAGCCAACTATGGCTACACCTTC. This encodes CASSVETANYGYTF.